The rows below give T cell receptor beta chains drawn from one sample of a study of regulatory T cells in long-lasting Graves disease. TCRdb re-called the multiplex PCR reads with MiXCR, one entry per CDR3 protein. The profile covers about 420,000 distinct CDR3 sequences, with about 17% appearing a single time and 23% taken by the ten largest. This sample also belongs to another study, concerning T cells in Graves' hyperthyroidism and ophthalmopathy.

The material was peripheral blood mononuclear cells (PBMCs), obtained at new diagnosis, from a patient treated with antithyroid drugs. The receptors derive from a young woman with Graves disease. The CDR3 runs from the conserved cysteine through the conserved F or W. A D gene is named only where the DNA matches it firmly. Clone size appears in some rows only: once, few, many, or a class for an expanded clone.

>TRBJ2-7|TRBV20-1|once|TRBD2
TGCAGTGCTAGACCTAGCGGGACCCCTAGAGAGCAGTACTTC
CSARPSGTPREQYF
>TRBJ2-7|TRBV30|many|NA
TGTGCCTGGAGTTATACCACCCGGGGGCGGAGGTGGGGCGAGCAGTACTTC
CAWSYTTRGRRWGEQYF
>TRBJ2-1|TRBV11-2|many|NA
TGTGCCAGCAGCTTATTTGCCCACCGGGACTGGAAAATTGAGCAGTTCTTC
CASSLFAHRDWKIEQFF
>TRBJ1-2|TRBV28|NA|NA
TGTGCCAGCAGGCCCGAGCAGGGAATTAACTATGGCTACACCTTC
CASRPEQGINYGYTF
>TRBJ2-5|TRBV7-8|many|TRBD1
TGTGCCAGCAGACCCGGACAGGGGGCGCCCCAAGAGACCCAGTACTTC
CASRPGQGAPQETQYF
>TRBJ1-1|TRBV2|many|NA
TGTGCCAGCAGTGAACAAGCAATACTCCTGAACACTGAAGCTTTCTTT
CASSEQAILLNTEAFF
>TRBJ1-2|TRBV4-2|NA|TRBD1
TGTGCCAGCAGCCAACCTCAGGGGGCCGATGGCTACACCTTC
CASSQPQGADGYTF
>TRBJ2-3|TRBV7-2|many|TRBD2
TGTGCCAGCAGCTTTAAAGCGGGAGGGAGCACAGATACGCAGTATTTT
CASSFKAGGSTDTQYF
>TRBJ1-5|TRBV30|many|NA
TGTGCCTGGAGTACAGGGTTGGGCCAGCCCCAGCATTTT
CAWSTGLGQPQHF
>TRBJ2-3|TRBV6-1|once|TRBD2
TGTGCCAGCTTCCTAGCGGGGGAAGGGGATACGCAGTATTTT
CASFLAGEGDTQYF
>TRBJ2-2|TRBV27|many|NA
TGTGCCAGCAGTCTCAACAGGGCCGGGGAGCTGTTTTTT
CASSLNRAGELFF
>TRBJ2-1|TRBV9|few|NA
TGTGCCAGCAACCAGGCGGGAAACAATGAGCAGTTCTTC
CASNQAGNNEQFF
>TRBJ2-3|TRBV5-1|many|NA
TGCGCCAGCAGCTTGCAAGCCAGCACAGATACGCAGTATTTT
CASSLQASTDTQYF
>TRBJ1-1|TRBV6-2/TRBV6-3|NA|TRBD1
TGTGCCAGCAGTTACTCCGGACAGGGTGGCGCTGAAGCTTTCTTT
CASSYSGQGGAEAFF
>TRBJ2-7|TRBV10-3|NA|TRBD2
TGTGCCACCACCGGGACTAGCGATATTAGCGAGCAGTACTTC
CATTGTSDISEQYF
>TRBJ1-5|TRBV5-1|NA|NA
TGCGCCAGCAGCTTGGATCCCGATAGCAATCAGCCCCAGCATTTT
CASSLDPDSNQPQHF
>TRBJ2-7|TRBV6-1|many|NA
TGTGCCAGCAGCCAGCGCCGAGCCTACGAGCAGTACTTC
CASSQRRAYEQYF
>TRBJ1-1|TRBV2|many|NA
TGTGCCAGCAGTGAAGGGATGGCGGGCACTGAAGCTTTCTTT
CASSEGMAGTEAFF
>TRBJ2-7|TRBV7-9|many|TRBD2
TGTGCCAGCAGCCCCGGACAGGGCCTGGCTAGCGGGAGGGTCCACGAGCAGTACTTC
CASSPGQGLASGRVHEQYF
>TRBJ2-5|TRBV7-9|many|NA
TGCGCCAGCAGCCAGGGGCAGGGCGAGACCCAGTACTTC
CASSQGQGETQYF
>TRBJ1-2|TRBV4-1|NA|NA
TGCGCCAGCAGCCCCCCTTCAGCAGGGCGGACCTATGGCTACACCTTC
CASSPPSAGRTYGYTF
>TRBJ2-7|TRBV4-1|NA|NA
TGCGCCAGCAGCCAAGCATCAGGGAGCTCCTACGAGCAGTACTTC
CASSQASGSSYEQYF
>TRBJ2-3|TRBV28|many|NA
TGTGCCAGCAGTCCCGGGACACGTAACACAGATACGCAGTATTTT
CASSPGTRNTDTQYF
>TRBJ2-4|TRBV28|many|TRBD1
TGTGCCAGCAGTTCGCCGGGACAGGGGAACATTCAGTACTTC
CASSSPGQGNIQYF
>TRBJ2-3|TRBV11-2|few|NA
TGTGCCAGCAGCTCAGGGTTAGATACGCAGTATTTT
CASSSGLDTQYF
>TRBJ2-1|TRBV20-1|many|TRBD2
TGCAGTGCTAGAGATGCGGGGGACGGGCCCAACAATGAGCAGTTCTTC
CSARDAGDGPNNEQFF
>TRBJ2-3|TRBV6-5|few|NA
TGTGCCAGCAGTTACCATCTACCAGATACGCAGTATTTT
CASSYHLPDTQYF
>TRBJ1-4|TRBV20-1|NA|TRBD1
TGCAGTGCTTTAAGCGGGACAGCTAATGAAAAACTGTTTTTT
CSALSGTANEKLFF
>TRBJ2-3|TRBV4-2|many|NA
TGTGCCAGCAGCCAACTCATCACAGATACGCAGTATTTT
CASSQLITDTQYF
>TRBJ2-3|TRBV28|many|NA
TGTGCCAGCACCCGAGGCGGGGAGTGGACAGATACGCAGTATTTT
CASTRGGEWTDTQYF
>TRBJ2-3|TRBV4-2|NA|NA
TGTGCCAGCAGCCAAGTGGCGGGTACCACAGATACGCAGTATTTT
CASSQVAGTTDTQYF
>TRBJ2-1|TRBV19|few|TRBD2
TGTGCCAGTAGGCTCGCAGCTAGCGGGACCTACAATGAGCAGTTCTTC
CASRLAASGTYNEQFF
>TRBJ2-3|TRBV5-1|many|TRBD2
TGCGCCAGCAGCCTCGGGACTAGCGGGAGTGCGGGCACAGATACGCAGTATTTT
CASSLGTSGSAGTDTQYF
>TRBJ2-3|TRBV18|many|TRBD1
TGTGCCAGCTCACTCCGACAGGGGGGCACAGATACGCAGTATTTT
CASSLRQGGTDTQYF
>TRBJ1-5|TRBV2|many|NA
TGTGCCAGCAGGAAGGGGTACGGGAATCAGCCCCAGCATTTT
CASRKGYGNQPQHF
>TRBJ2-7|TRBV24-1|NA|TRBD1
TGTGCCACCAGTGATCCCGGGACAGGGAATTACGAGCAGTACTTC
CATSDPGTGNYEQYF
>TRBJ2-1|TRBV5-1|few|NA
TGCGCCAGCAGCTCCGAAACTCTAAACTACAATGAGCAGTTCTTC
CASSSETLNYNEQFF
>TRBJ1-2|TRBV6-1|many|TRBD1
TGTGCCAGCAGTGAAACTACAGGGGGCGCGTGGTATGGCTACACCTTC
CASSETTGGAWYGYTF
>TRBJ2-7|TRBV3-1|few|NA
TGTGCCAGCAGCCAAGAATTCGGACGGATTTCCTACGAGCAGTACTTC
CASSQEFGRISYEQYF
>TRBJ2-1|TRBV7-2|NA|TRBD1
TGTGCCAGCAGCTCCAGGGACAGGGGGCAGAATGAGCAGTTCTTC
CASSSRDRGQNEQFF
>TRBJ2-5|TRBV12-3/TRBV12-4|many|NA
TGTGCCAGCAGCCCTATCAGCGGGGACAAAGAGACCCAGTACTTC
CASSPISGDKETQYF